The T cell receptor beta chain described here comes from a study of CD8 T cells in ankylosing spondylitis. The study, taken as a whole, reports: A TCR beta motif of 7 to 9 highly homologous variants seemed to mark ankylosing spondylitis blood. Disease-linked clones displayed a CD8+ phenotype and appeared relatively rarely in peripheral blood. The authors reported significant enrichment of disease-linked clones in matched ankylosing spondylitis synovial fluid.

The CDR3 length is 17 residues. CDR1 and CDR2 from the germline V gene are SGDLS and YYNGEE. Between the trimmed V and J ends, which lost 3 bases and 0 bases, there was a span of 16 bases. There are a few counts of this clonotype. The antigen remains unidentified. Each TCR beta library was made by quantitative 5'-RACE that incorporated molecular barcodes. TCRdb analysed the 5' RACE reads with MiXCR anew, one entry per CDR3 protein. The repertoire holds roughly 150,000 distinct CDR3 sequences, with 9.8% as singletons. The origin of this receptor is a female donor with ankylosing spondylitis or in good health (not recorded which). The gene calls are TRBV9 and TRBJ2-1, with D perhaps being TRBD1 or TRBD2 (5 bases each). The sample taken for sequencing was blood, either unsorted or a sorted T cell fraction (not recorded which). The CDR3 reads CASSESGAESSYNEQFF. CDR3 DNA sequence: TGTGCCAGCAGCGAGTCCGGGGCTGAGAGCTCCTACAATGAGCAGTTCTTC.